This TCR beta chain was documented in a study of cytomegalovirus exposure and HLA in healthy donors (dated by TCRdb to 2017 to 2019). In the study overall: In an earlier analysis of roughly 500 of the donors, under 300 Gb of sequence data and approximately 120 million unique TCR beta sequences from about 180 million T cells were reported. An early release that covered fewer than 800 HLA-typed donors contained approximately 300 gigabases of sequencing data and around 80 million unique TCR sequences. Of the 398 genotyped donors, less than 85% were placed in the genetic ancestry cluster associated with self-reported Caucasian donors. The study aimed to test whether signatures of past pathogen exposure could be identified by cataloging public T cell receptors. Using immunosequencing, the study profiled T cell repertoires from 500 to 800 subjects and related those repertoires to cytomegalovirus serostatus. Along with the approximately 700-subject first cohort, a separate validation cohort of over a hundred different subjects was used. The study combined high-throughput TCR immunosequencing, statistical association of individual TCRs with disease status, and machine learning to predict cytomegalovirus infection status. A later analysis re-analyzed previously published TCR beta repertoires from 666 donors and added high-resolution HLA genotyping to study TCR occurrence patterns. Rather than using new phenotypic data, the later analysis identified candidate immune exposures from TCR beta sequences and from how often those sequences occurred across donors. An earlier analysis of fewer than 700 of the donors applied high-throughput TCR beta sequencing to assess whether each TCR beta V gene segment acted as functional or pseudogenic. Donor age, sex, ethnicity and CMV serostatus were compiled alongside the repertoire data. Genome-wide SNP genotypes for about 60% of the roughly 700 donors were used in a later genetic analysis, which treated that subset as a discovery cohort. Every repertoire in the discovery cohort had been generated on one and the same sequencing platform. Both class I and class II loci were covered by HLA typing, at four-digit resolution. The number of typed donors differed by locus: roughly 629-630 for A, B, C, DRB1 and DQB1; 522 for DQA1; about 600 for DPA1; and some 430 for DPB1. Four to six DR-DQ haplotypes were handled as single units for association and clustering, since linkage in the cohort was strong. Among 300 to 450 genotyped donors of the cohort, an average of roughly 240,000 unique TCR beta nucleotide sequences were sequenced per donor, approximately 20% of them non-productive.

In total, just over 650 healthy bone marrow donors made up the cohort. At the time of sampling, every cohort member was nominally healthy, though immune exposures that went unrecorded were likely present. The donor was CMV seropositive and belonged to the group of about 290 seropositive cohort members. Every donor gave a peripheral blood sample, and the peripheral blood mononuclear cells from that sample were used for TCR beta sequencing. Genomic DNA extraction from the blood cell samples was performed with the Qiagen DNeasy Blood Extraction Kit. General findings and caveats noted by the study authors: A group of highly shared sequence variants was considered likely to be a technical artifact of the sequencing pipeline. Correlated functional status among segregating V segments might reflect linkage disequilibrium, but an unknown experimental factor could not be ruled out. While some public TCRs were present in many individuals, most TCR sequences turned up only very rarely across donors. In a later analysis, HLA-associated TCR beta chains showed more clonal expansion and lower generation probabilities than non-associated chains that were equally common. Broadly in line with IMGT annotations, most TCR beta V segments showed up in productive rearrangements about 87% or about 30% of the time in an earlier analysis of several hundred of the donors. An association between a missense DCLRE1C variant and V-gene and J-gene trimming of TCR beta chains was found in a later genetic analysis and replicated in an independent cohort. The authors suggested that the approach could potentially be generalized to other disease states and immunological phenotypes. According to a later analysis, TCR association rates differed among HLA loci, with DRB1 alleles showing the most associated TCRs and HLA-C alleles showing the fewest. HLA typing was unavailable for some donors at each locus, so association tests used only the typed subset. This cohort had only TCR beta chains sequenced, and the lack of alpha or paired-chain data limited which features could be detected. In a later analysis, several top co-occurrence clusters were reported to appear linked to parvovirus B19, influenza, CMV and Epstein-Barr virus. A further reported finding was that TCR beta sequences accurately predicted the HLA-A and HLA-B alleles for most subjects in the first cohort. The only immune exposure information available for the cohort was CMV serostatus. Strong co-occurrence of HLA alleles, especially DR and DQ, made assigning TCR associations to individual alleles difficult. In a later analysis, most CMV-associated TCR beta chains were found to appear HLA-restricted, with HLA associations seemingly driven largely by CMV exposure. A later genetic analysis reported fewer N-insertions in productive TCRs among donors in an Asian-associated ancestry cluster than the roughly 690-donor mean. In vitro tests confirmed that a few of the cytomegalovirus-associated TCR beta chains recognize cytomegalovirus antigens. The study gave a list of roughly 150 TCR beta chains associated with cytomegalovirus. Cytomegalovirus status was reported to be diagnosed by the classifier with high specificity and sensitivity in both the original and validation cohorts. Presence/absence analyses assumed roughly uniform sequencing depth across donors, an assumption that may not hold. Roughly 15 rarely observed V segments, including chromosome 9 orphons, were excluded from the earlier analysis of approximately 500 of the donors because counts were too low. In a later analysis, around 15,000 TCR beta sequences were associated with specific HLA alleles at a false discovery rate of 0.05. Some IMGT-functional V segments, including TRBV6-2 and TRBV6-3, could not be told apart with the 87-base-pair reads, so those segments were excluded.

Library preparation employed the immunoSEQ multiplex PCR assay. A mixture of 60 forward primers for TCR Vbeta segments and 13 reverse primers for TCR Jbeta segments was used in the multiplex PCR. The CDR3 region of rearranged TCR beta genes was amplified from genomic DNA with a multiplex PCR assay. On the Illumina HiSeq System, the amplified TCR beta libraries were sequenced as 87-base-pair reads. For the original study's pipeline: In a later analysis, some 80 million unique TCR beta chains were counted across the approximately 620 repertoires, and about 9.9 million of these chains were shared by at least two donors. A nearest-neighbor algorithm error-corrected the raw reads and collapsed the reads into unique sequences, merging closely related sequences to remove PCR and sequencing errors. CDR3 sequences were aligned to IMGT reference sequences to assign V, D and J gene segments. For a sequence to be retained, at least a six-nucleotide match to both a V gene segment and a J gene segment was required. A rearrangement was called productive if the CDR3 had no stop codons and remained in frame with V and J, and every other rearrangement was called non-productive. CDR3 was defined according to IMGT convention as the region running from the second conserved V-encoded cysteine to the conserved J-encoded phenylalanine. The earlier analysis of approximately 500 of the donors excluded sequences that lacked an unambiguous match to a single V gene segment. In an earlier analysis of roughly 600 of the donors, a V segment was called functional when productive rearrangements were above 56.7%, and segregating when the standard deviation between donors exceeded 5%. A statistical classification framework was developed to diagnose cytomegalovirus status using the catalog of TCR beta chain sequences. In a later analysis, TCR nucleotide sequences were compared against IMGT/GENE-DB human TR gene sequences so that V and J genes could be assigned. Using the TCRdist pipeline, a later analysis assigned CDR3 sequences along with most-parsimonious VDJ recombination scenarios. In a later analysis, each TCR beta chain was defined by its CDR3 amino acid sequence together with its V-gene family, and reads lacking a unique V-gene family were excluded. A later analysis removed 592 highly shared, low-generation-probability nucleotide sequences to deal with suspected cross-contamination and a sequencing artifact. For each public chain, a later analysis derived a clonal expansion index from normalized ranks of inferred template counts within each repertoire. In a later analysis, generation probabilities were computed using a VDJ recombination model fitted to out-of-frame rearrangements, and the results were checked against IGoR. Hypergeometric tests were used in a later analysis to score TCR-TCR, TCR-HLA and TCR-CMV co-occurrence, with a repertoire-size bias correction applied to the TCR pairs. A later analysis estimated false discovery rates by permuting HLA or CMV assignments 20 times. A later analysis grouped co-occurring TCRs with DBSCAN, adding TCRdist sequence similarity when clustering within HLA-allele-positive subsets. Repertoires with fewer than 30,000 or more than 120,000 public chains, plus five repertoires with anomalous nucleotide sharing, were excluded from co-occurrence clustering. In its TCRdb copy, this immuneACCESS table keeps in-frame sequences only and misses some clones. Where compared with another copy, unresolved V genes explain less than half of these, and the others have no known cause. Clone size and the V and J calls come from that table; the DNA yielded D and trimming. A total of 150,000 or so clones appear in this sample, approximately 84% of them only once. The top ten clonotypes cover roughly 6.2% of the sample.

Concerning this clone: Its cognate antigen has yet to be identified. Base qualities are not provided; no much larger clone lies one nucleotide away.

The CDR3 spans 13 residues, from the cysteine through the phenylalanine. Only CDR3 DNA remains: 39 bases, in frame from the first base. Trimming at the junction amounts to 2 bases on V and 2 bases on J, and the germline ends lie 7 bases apart. Based on the germline V gene (reference sequence), the CDR1 and CDR2 sequences are MNHNY and SVGAGI. The rearranged segments are TRBV6-6 and TRBJ2-7; a tentative D match to TRBD1 spans 5 bases. The specimen was PBMCs. This TCR was recovered from a male donor in good health and CMV-seropositive. The CDR3 protein: CASSYGAPYEQYF. The DNA sequence reads TGTGCCAGCAGTTACGGGGCCCCCTACGAGCAGTACTTC.